This TCR beta chain was captured by sequencing in a study of cytomegalovirus exposure and HLA in healthy donors. Study information: A prior analysis found 117 million unique TCR beta sequences from approximately 190 million T cells.

Likely unrecorded immune exposures existed in these nominally healthy donors. The PCR employed 60 Vbeta primers together with 13 Jbeta primers. The assay was immunoSEQ multiplex PCR, and TCRdb's table has in-frame clones only and misses some. The sample has under 200,000 clones, roughly 80% seen once. V was pared by 1 base and J by 4 bases, with 12 bases of the junction left unmatched. CDR3 size: 17 residues. Germline lookup yields CDR1 LGHNA and CDR2 YNFKEQ. The TCR originated in a woman aged 25-40 years in good health and CMV-seropositive. The J gene is TRBJ2-5, the V gene TRBV4-2, with 7 bases that match TRBD2. The material sequenced was PBMCs. Here the CDR3 reads CASSQAVRAGNGETQYF. CDR3 coding DNA: TGTGCCAGCAGCCAAGCAGTGCGAGCGGGGAATGGAGAGACCCAGTACTTC.